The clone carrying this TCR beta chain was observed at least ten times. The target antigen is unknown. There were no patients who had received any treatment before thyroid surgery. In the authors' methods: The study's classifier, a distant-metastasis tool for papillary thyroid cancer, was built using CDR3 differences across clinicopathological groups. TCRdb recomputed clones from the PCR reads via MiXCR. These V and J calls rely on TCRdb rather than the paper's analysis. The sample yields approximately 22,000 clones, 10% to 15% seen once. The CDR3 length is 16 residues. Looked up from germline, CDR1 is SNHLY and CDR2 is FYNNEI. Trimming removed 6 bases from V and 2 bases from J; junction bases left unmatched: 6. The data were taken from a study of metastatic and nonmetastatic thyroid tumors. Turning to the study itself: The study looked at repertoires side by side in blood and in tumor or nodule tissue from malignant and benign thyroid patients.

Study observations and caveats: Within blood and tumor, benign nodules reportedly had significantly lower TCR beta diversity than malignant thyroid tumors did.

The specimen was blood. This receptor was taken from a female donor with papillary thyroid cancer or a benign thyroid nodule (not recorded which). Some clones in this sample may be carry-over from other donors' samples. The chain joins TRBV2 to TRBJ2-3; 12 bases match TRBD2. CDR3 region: CASRNGLAGLTDTQYF. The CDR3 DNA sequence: TGTGCCAGCAGAAATGGACTAGCGGGACTCACAGATACGCAGTATTTT.